The present TCR beta chain was sequenced within a study of T-cell reconstitution after alpha-beta-depleted transplantation in children (dated by TCRdb to the mid-2010s). Study-level background: The study quantitatively tracked T-cell immune reconstitution after TCRalphabeta/CD19-depleted allogeneic hematopoietic cell transplantation in children using TCR repertoire profiling.

This clonotype showed up many times. Its antigen remains undetermined. No base-level quality is on record; no much larger clone is a single base apart. The method behind the library was PCR. TCRdb names Illumina HiSeq 2500 as the instrument used. To normalize quantification of the TCRbeta repertoire, the TCR libraries were built with molecular barcoding that relied on unique molecular identifiers. TCRdb took the public reads, trimmed them with fastp at Q25, ran MiXCR for clone calling and kept in-frame beta chains. Duplicate CDR3 protein sequences are folded into a single record with the most common DNA and genes. The table for this sample lists over 550,000 distinct CDR3 sequences; more than 9% of them were counted only once. Less than 5% of the sample is in the top ten clones. Sequences SEHNR (CDR1) and FQNEAQ (CDR2) are obtained from the germline V gene (reference sequence). V and J are truncated by 1 base and 4 bases respectively, leaving an intervening sequence of 7 bases. The CDR3 sequence holds 14 residues, the cysteine and phenylalanine included. The only DNA kept is the CDR3, 42 bases in frame from the first base.

The sequencing here drew on PBMCs from the stem cell graft donor, taken from the stem cell graft. The chain uses TRBV7-9 and TRBJ2-2; no confident D gene assignment can be made. The TCR was taken from a human donor who donated a stem cell graft to a child with acute myeloid leukemia. The CDR3 is CASSLGFITGELFF. The DNA sequence is as follows: TGTGCCAGCAGCTTAGGCTTTATCACCGGGGAGCTGTTTTTT. With the portions outside the CDR3 filled from the reference TRBV7-9 and TRBJ2-2 genes, the complete variable region becomes DTGVSQNPRHKITKRGQNVTFRCDPISEHNRLYWYRQTLGQGPEFLTYFQNEAQLEKSRLLSDRFSAERPKGSFSTLEIQRTEQGDSAMYLCASSLGFITGELFFGEGSRLTVL.